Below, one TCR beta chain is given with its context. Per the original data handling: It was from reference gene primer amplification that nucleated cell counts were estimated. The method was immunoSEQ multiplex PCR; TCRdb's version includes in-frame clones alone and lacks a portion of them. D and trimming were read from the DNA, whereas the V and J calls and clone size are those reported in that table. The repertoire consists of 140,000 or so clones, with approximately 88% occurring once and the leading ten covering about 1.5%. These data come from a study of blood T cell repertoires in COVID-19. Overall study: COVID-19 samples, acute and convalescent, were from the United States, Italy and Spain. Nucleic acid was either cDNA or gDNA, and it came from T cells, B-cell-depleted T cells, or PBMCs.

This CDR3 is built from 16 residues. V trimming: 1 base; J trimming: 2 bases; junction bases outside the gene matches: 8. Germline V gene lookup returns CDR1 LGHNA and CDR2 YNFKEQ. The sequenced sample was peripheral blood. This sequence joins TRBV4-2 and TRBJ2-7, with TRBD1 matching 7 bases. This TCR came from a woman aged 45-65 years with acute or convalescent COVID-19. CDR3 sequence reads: CASSQAGETGTYEQYF. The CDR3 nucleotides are TGTGCCAGCAGCCAAGCAGGCGAGACAGGGACCTACGAGCAGTACTTC.